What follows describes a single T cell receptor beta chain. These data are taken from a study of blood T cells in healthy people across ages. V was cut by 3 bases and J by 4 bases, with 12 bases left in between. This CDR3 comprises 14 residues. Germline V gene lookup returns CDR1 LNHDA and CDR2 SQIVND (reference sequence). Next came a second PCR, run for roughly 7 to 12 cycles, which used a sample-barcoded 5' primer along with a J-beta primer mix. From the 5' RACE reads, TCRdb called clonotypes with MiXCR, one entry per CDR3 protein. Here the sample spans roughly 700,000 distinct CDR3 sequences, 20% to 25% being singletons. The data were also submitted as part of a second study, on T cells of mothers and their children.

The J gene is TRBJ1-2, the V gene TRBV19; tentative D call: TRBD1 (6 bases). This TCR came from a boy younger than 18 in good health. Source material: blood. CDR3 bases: TGTGCCAGTAGTATCTTGGACAGCAGCTATGGCTACACCTTC. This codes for CASSILDSSYGYTF.